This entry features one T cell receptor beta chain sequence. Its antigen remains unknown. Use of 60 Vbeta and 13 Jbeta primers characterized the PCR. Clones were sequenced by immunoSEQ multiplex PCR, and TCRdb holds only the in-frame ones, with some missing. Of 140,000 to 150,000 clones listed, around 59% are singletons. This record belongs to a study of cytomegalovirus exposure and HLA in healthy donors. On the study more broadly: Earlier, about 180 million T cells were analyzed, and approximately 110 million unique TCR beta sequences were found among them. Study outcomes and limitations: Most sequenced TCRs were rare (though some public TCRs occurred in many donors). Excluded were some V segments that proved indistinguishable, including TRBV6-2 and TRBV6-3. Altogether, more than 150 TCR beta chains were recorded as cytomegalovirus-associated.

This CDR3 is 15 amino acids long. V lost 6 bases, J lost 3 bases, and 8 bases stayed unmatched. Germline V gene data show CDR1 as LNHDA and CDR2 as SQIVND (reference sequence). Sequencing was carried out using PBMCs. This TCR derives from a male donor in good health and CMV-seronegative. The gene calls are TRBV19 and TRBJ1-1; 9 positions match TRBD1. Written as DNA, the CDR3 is TGTGCCAGTAGGACCATACAGGGGGCCGACACTGAAGCTTTCTTT. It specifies CASRTIQGADTEAFF.